One and the same sample provided the 13 T cell receptor beta chains below, sequenced in a study of regulatory T cells in long-lasting Graves disease. Researchers made the TCR library from RNA that was extracted from PBMCs. One entry per CDR3 protein, called by TCRdb with MiXCR from the reads. The table records 800 to 1,100 distinct CDR3 sequences, 80% to 90% of them present only once. The source material was peripheral blood mononuclear cells (PBMCs), sampled with antithyroid drug treatment, in newly diagnosed or persistent Graves disease (not recorded which). All receptors come from a woman younger than 45 with Graves disease.

This clonotype was recorded once. The rearrangement joins TRBV14 to TRBJ2-1; D is uncertain. This CDR3 is built from 13 residues. The germline V gene has CDR1 SGHDN and CDR2 FVKESK. The V end was cut by 1 base, the J end by 7 bases, with 8 bases between. The CDR3: CASSQGPWNEQFF. For the CDR3, the DNA is TGTGCCAGCAGCCAAGGTCCCTGGAATGAGCAGTTCTTC.

The CDR3 loop reads CAVRLAGFGHQETQYF. CDR3 in DNA: TGTGCCGTTCGGCTAGCGGGATTCGGGCACCAAGAGACCCAGTACTTC. V usage is TRBV11-2 and J usage is TRBJ2-5, with 9 bases matching TRBD2. The CDR3 has 16 residues. Trimming at V came to 11 bases and at J to 0 bases, leaving 13 bases not matched to a gene. CDR1 is SGHAT, CDR2 FQNNGV, per germline.

The chain recombines TRBV12-3 or TRBV12-4 with TRBJ1-3; 9 bases align to TRBD1. CDR3 size: 15 residues. The junction had 5 bases not matched to a gene; V was cut back by 6 bases and J by 2 bases. CDR3 nucleotides: TGTGCCAGCAGGAGGACAGGGGCCCCTGGAAACACCATATATTTT. It is translated as CASRRTGAPGNTIYF.

The V gene is TRBV29-1, the J gene TRBJ1-2; D is uncertain. CDR1 is SQVTM, CDR2 ANQGSEA, per germline. CDR3 length: 11 residues. V lost 1 base and J lost 7, with 7 bases in between. The CDR3 reads CSVEGTVGYTF. The CDR3 region has the DNA TGCAGCGTTGAAGGGACGGTTGGCTACACCTTC.

The rearrangement uses TRBV18 and TRBJ2-3; no clear D gene. The CDR3 totals 12 residues. V was shortened by 3 bases and J by 3 bases, with 4 bases between the two germline ends. Germline lookup yields CDR1 KGHSH and CDR2 LQKENI. The CDR3 DNA is TGTGCCAGCTCACCTTCTACAGATACGCAGTATTTT. It yields the protein CASSPSTDTQYF.

The rearrangement links TRBV19 to TRBJ1-1; D gene ambiguous. Per the germline V gene, CDR1 is LNHDA and CDR2 is SQIVND (reference sequence). V lost 6 bases, J lost 4 bases, and 9 bases lay in between. This CDR3 is built from 12 residues. The CDR3 coding sequence is TGTGCCAGTAGCCCCCTGGGCACTGAAGCTTTCTTT. Translation: CASSPLGTEAFF. The entire variable domain, with the rest obtained from reference TRBV19 and TRBJ1-1, is as follows: DGGITQSPKYLFRKEGQNVTLSCEQNLNHDAMYWYRQDPGQGLRLIYYSQIVNDFQKGDIAEGYSVSREKKESFPLTVTSAQKNPTAFYLCASSPLGTEAFFGQGTRLTVV.

This clonotype was recorded only once. J is TRBJ1-1 and V is TRBV18, with no clear D. This CDR3 region has 15 residues. Germline V gene data show CDR1 as KGHSH and CDR2 as LQKENI. Trimming shortened V by 1 base and J by 2 bases, and 11 bases separated the two germline ends. The CDR3 reads CASSPLTNPNTEAFF. In DNA form, the CDR3 reads TGTGCCAGCTCACCACTGACAAATCCTAACACTGAAGCTTTCTTT.

CDR3 region: CASSQISGANVLTF. CDR3 nucleotides: TGTGCCAGCAGCCAGATCTCTGGGGCCAACGTCCTGACTTTC. This chain connects TRBV12-3 or TRBV12-4 to TRBJ2-6; D unresolved. The CDR3 has 14 amino acids. The germline V and J ends were trimmed by 6 bases and 0 bases, with 6 bases remaining between them.

The chain couples TRBV29-1 to TRBJ1-2; D possibly corresponds to TRBD1 (6 bases). The V end lost 6 bases, the J end lost 6 bases, and 23 bases lay between the germline ends. The CDR3 contains 15 residues. Germline-derived CDR1 and CDR2 are SQVTM and ANQGSEA. CDR3 in amino acids: CSVYTINRDWNGYTF. Written as DNA, the CDR3 is TGCAGCGTATATACTATAAACAGGGACTGGAATGGCTACACCTTC.

The chain employs TRBV11-2 and TRBJ2-7; D is ambiguous. The CDR3 is 12 residues long. Germline V gene data show CDR1 as SGHAT and CDR2 as FQNNGV. Trimming removed 1 base at V and 6 bases at J, with 7 bases between. CDR3 DNA sequence: TGTGCCAGCAGCTTAGTGGTATCCGAGCAGTACTTC. Translated, it gives CASSLVVSEQYF.

This clonotype was seen once. The chain has TRBV10-3 and TRBJ2-7; 9 bases line up with TRBD1. The ends lost 9 bases at V and 3 bases at J; junction bases unmatched: 6. CDR1 is ENHRY and CDR2 is SYGVKD in the germline V gene. The length of the CDR3 is 13 residues. The CDR3 reads CAIRQGVIYEQYF. CDR3 bases: TGTGCCATTCGACAGGGGGTAATCTACGAGCAGTACTTC.

The chain uses TRBV14 and TRBJ2-7; 7 bases are a match to TRBD2. J lost 4 bases, V lost 0 bases, and 3 bases had no gene match. The CDR3 contains 14 residues. CDR1 is SGHDN and CDR2 is FVKESK in the germline V gene. The CDR3 region is CASSQDWGGYEQYF. The CDR3 DNA follows: TGTGCCAGCAGCCAAGATTGGGGGGGGTACGAGCAGTACTTC.

The chain is built from TRBV4-1 and TRBJ1-4, with 9 bases aligning to TRBD1. Germline CDR1 is MGHRA and CDR2 is YSYEKL. CDR3 length: 15 amino acids. The V gene end was trimmed by 1 base and the J gene end by 4 bases; junction bases not matched to a gene: 1. The CDR3: CASSQGDRDNEKLFF. The CDR3, as DNA: TGCGCCAGCAGCCAAGGGGACAGGGATAATGAAAAACTGTTTTTT.